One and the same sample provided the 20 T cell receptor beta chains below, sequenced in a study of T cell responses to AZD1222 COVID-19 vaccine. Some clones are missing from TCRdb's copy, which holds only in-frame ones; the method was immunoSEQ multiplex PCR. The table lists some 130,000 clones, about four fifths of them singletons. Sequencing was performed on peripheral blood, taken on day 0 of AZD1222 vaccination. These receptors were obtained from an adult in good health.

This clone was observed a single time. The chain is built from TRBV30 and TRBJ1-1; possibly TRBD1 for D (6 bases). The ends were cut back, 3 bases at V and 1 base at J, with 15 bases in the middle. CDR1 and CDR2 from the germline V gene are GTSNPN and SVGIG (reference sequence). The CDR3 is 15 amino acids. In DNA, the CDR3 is TGTGCCTGGAGGGTTTTAACAGGGTGGAACACTGAAGCTTTCTTT. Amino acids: CAWRVLTGWNTEAFF.

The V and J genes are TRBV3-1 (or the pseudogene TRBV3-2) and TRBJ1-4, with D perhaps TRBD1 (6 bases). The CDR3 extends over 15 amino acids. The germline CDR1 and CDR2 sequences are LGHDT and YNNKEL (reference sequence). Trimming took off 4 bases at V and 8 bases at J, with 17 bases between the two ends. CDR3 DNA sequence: TGTGCCAGCAGCCGTGGCGGGGGCGGGAGGGAAAAACTGTTTTTT. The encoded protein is CASSRGGGGREKLFF.

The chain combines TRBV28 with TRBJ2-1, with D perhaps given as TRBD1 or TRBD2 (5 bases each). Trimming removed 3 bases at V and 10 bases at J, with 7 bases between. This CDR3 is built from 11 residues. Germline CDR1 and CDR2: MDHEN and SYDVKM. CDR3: CASSLGTEQFF. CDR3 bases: TGTGCCAGCAGTTTGGGGACCGAGCAGTTCTTC.

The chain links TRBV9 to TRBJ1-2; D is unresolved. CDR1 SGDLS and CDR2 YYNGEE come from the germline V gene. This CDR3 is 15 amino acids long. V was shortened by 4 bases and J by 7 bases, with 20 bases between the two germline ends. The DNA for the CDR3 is TGTGCCAGCAGCACCTTGGACCGGACCGTCGGTGGCTACACCTTC. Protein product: CASSTLDRTVGGYTF.

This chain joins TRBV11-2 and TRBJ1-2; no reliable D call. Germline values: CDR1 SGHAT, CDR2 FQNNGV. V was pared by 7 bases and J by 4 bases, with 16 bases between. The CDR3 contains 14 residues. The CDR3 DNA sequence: TGTGCCAGCACCCAACCGGTACCTGGCTATGGCTACACCTTC. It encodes CASTQPVPGYGYTF.

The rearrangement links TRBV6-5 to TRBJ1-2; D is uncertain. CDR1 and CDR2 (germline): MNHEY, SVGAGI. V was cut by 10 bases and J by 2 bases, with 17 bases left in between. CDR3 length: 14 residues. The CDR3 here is CATTRVGRNYGYTF. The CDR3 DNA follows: TGTGCCACCACCCGAGTGGGGAGGAACTATGGCTACACCTTC.

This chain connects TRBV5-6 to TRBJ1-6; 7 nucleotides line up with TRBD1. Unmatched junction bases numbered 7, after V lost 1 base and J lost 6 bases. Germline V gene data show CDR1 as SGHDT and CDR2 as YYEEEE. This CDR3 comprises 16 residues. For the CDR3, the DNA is TGTGCCAGCAGCTTGCAGGGGGGAGCGGGTAATTCACCCCTCCACTTT. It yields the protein CASSLQGGAGNSPLHF.

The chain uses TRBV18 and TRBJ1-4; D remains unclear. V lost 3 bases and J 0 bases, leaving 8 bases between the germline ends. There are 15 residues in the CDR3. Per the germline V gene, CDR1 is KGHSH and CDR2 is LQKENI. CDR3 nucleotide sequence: TGTGCCAGCTCACCGCGGGTTGCAACTAATGAAAAACTGTTTTTT. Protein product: CASSPRVATNEKLFF. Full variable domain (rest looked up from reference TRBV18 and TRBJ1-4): NAGVMQNPRHLVRRRGQEARLRCSPMKGHSHVYWYRQLPEEGLKFMVYLQKENIIDESGMPKERFSAEFPKEGPSILRIQQVVRGDSAAYFCASSPRVATNEKLFFGSGTQLSVL.

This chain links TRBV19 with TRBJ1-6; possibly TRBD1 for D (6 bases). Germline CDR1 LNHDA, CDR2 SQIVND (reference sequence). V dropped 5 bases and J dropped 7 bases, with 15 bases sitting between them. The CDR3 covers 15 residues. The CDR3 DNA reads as TGTGCCAGTAGTCGGACAGCAGAATCCAATTCACCCCTCCACTTT. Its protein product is CASSRTAESNSPLHF.

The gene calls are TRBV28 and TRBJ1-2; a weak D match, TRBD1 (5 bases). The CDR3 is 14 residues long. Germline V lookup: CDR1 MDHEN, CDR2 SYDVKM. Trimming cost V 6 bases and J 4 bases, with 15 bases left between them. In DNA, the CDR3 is TGTGCCAGCAGCAGGAGAGGGGTAGCCTATGGCTACACCTTC. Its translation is CASSRRGVAYGYTF.

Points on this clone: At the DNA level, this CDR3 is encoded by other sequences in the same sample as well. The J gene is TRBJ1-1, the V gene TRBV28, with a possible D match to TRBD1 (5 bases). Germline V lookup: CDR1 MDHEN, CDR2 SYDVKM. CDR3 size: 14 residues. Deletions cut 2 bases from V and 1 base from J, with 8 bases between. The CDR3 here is CASSLGGGNTEAFF. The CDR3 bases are TGTGCCAGCAGTTTAGGGGGGGGGAACACTGAAGCTTTCTTT.

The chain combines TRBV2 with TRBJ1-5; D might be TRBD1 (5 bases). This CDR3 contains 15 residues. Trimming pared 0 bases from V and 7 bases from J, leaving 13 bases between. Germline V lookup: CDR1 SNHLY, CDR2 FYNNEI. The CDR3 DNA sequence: TGTGCCAGCAGTGAAGCGCGCGGGACCGGGCAGCCCCAGCATTTT. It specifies CASSEARGTGQPQHF.

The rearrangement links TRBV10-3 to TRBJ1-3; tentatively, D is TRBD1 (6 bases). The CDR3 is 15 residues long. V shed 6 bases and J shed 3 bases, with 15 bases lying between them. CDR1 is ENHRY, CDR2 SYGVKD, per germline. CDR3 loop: CAIRAITGNGNTIYF. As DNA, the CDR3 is TGTGCCATCAGAGCAATCACAGGGAATGGAAACACCATATATTTT.

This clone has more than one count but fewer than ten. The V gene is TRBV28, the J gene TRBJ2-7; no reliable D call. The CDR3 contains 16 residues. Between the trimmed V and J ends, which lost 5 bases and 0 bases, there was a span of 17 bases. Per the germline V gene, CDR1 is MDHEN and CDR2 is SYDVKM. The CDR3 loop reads CASSPWKAFSSYEQYF. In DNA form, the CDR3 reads TGTGCCAGCAGTCCATGGAAGGCCTTCAGCTCCTACGAGCAGTACTTC.

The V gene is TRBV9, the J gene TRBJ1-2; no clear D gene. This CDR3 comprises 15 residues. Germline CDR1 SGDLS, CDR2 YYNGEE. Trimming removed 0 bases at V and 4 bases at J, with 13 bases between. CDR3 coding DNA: TGTGCCAGCAGCGTAGAAGGCGACCGAAGCTATGGCTACACCTTC. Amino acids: CASSVEGDRSYGYTF.

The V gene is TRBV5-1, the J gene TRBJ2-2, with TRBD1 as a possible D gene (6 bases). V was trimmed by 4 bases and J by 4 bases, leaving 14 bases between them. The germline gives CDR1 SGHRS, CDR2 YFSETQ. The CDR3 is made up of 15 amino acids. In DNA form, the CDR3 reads TGCGCCAGCAGCGGGGACACATCACGCACCGGGGAGCTGTTTTTT. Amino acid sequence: CASSGDTSRTGELFF.

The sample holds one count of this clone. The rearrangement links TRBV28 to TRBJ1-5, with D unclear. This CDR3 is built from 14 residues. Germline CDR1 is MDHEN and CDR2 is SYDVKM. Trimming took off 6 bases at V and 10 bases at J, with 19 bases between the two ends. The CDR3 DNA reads TGTGCCAGCAGCCCTGGACCCTCGGAAGTCCCCCAGCATTTT. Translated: CASSPGPSEVPQHF. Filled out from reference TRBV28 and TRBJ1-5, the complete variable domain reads DVKVTQSSRYLVKRTGEKVFLECVQDMDHENMFWYRQDPGLGLRLIYFSYDVKMKEKGDIPEGYSVSREKKERFSLILESASTNQTSMYLCASSPGPSEVPQHFGDGTRLSIL.

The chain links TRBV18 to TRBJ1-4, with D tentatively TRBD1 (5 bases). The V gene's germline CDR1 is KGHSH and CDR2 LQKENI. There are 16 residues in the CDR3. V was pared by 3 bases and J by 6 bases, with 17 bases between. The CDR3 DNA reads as TGTGCCAGCTCACCCATTGGAGGGGTAGTAGATGAAAAACTGTTTTTT. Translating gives CASSPIGGVVDEKLFF.

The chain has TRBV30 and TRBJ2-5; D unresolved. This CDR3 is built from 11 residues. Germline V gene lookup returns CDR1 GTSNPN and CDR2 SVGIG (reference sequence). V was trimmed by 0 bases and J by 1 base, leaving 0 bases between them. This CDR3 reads CAWSVQETQYF. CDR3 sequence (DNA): TGTGCCTGGAGTGTCCAAGAGACCCAGTACTTC.

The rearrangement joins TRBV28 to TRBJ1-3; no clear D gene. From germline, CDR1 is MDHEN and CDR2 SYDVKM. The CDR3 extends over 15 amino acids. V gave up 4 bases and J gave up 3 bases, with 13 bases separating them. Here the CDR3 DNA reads TGTGCCAGCAGTTCGTGGGTGGGGAATGGAAACACCATATATTTT. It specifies CASSSWVGNGNTIYF.